The entry that follows covers one T cell receptor (beta chain) sequence. CDR3 length equals 15 residues. V was clipped by 3 bases and J by 5 bases; unmatched bases: 3. Germline loops: CDR1 LNHDA, CDR2 SQIVND (reference sequence). This entry is derived from a study of blood T cell repertoires in COVID-19. As handled by the study authors: Amplification with reference gene primers provided the estimates of nucleated cell counts. The assay was immunoSEQ multiplex PCR, and TCRdb's table has in-frame clones only and misses some. V, J and clone size were drawn from that table, and D and trimming were deduced from the DNA. Of more than 140,000 clones listed, 84% are singletons.

This sequence joins TRBV19 and TRBJ2-4, with 11 bases aligning to TRBD1. The sample was peripheral blood. This TCR came from a woman aged 45 to 65 in a cohort sampled during active or convalescent COVID-19. CDR3: CASSMRTGGQNIQYF. The CDR3 DNA sequence: TGTGCCAGTAGTATGAGGACAGGGGGCCAAAACATTCAGTACTTC.